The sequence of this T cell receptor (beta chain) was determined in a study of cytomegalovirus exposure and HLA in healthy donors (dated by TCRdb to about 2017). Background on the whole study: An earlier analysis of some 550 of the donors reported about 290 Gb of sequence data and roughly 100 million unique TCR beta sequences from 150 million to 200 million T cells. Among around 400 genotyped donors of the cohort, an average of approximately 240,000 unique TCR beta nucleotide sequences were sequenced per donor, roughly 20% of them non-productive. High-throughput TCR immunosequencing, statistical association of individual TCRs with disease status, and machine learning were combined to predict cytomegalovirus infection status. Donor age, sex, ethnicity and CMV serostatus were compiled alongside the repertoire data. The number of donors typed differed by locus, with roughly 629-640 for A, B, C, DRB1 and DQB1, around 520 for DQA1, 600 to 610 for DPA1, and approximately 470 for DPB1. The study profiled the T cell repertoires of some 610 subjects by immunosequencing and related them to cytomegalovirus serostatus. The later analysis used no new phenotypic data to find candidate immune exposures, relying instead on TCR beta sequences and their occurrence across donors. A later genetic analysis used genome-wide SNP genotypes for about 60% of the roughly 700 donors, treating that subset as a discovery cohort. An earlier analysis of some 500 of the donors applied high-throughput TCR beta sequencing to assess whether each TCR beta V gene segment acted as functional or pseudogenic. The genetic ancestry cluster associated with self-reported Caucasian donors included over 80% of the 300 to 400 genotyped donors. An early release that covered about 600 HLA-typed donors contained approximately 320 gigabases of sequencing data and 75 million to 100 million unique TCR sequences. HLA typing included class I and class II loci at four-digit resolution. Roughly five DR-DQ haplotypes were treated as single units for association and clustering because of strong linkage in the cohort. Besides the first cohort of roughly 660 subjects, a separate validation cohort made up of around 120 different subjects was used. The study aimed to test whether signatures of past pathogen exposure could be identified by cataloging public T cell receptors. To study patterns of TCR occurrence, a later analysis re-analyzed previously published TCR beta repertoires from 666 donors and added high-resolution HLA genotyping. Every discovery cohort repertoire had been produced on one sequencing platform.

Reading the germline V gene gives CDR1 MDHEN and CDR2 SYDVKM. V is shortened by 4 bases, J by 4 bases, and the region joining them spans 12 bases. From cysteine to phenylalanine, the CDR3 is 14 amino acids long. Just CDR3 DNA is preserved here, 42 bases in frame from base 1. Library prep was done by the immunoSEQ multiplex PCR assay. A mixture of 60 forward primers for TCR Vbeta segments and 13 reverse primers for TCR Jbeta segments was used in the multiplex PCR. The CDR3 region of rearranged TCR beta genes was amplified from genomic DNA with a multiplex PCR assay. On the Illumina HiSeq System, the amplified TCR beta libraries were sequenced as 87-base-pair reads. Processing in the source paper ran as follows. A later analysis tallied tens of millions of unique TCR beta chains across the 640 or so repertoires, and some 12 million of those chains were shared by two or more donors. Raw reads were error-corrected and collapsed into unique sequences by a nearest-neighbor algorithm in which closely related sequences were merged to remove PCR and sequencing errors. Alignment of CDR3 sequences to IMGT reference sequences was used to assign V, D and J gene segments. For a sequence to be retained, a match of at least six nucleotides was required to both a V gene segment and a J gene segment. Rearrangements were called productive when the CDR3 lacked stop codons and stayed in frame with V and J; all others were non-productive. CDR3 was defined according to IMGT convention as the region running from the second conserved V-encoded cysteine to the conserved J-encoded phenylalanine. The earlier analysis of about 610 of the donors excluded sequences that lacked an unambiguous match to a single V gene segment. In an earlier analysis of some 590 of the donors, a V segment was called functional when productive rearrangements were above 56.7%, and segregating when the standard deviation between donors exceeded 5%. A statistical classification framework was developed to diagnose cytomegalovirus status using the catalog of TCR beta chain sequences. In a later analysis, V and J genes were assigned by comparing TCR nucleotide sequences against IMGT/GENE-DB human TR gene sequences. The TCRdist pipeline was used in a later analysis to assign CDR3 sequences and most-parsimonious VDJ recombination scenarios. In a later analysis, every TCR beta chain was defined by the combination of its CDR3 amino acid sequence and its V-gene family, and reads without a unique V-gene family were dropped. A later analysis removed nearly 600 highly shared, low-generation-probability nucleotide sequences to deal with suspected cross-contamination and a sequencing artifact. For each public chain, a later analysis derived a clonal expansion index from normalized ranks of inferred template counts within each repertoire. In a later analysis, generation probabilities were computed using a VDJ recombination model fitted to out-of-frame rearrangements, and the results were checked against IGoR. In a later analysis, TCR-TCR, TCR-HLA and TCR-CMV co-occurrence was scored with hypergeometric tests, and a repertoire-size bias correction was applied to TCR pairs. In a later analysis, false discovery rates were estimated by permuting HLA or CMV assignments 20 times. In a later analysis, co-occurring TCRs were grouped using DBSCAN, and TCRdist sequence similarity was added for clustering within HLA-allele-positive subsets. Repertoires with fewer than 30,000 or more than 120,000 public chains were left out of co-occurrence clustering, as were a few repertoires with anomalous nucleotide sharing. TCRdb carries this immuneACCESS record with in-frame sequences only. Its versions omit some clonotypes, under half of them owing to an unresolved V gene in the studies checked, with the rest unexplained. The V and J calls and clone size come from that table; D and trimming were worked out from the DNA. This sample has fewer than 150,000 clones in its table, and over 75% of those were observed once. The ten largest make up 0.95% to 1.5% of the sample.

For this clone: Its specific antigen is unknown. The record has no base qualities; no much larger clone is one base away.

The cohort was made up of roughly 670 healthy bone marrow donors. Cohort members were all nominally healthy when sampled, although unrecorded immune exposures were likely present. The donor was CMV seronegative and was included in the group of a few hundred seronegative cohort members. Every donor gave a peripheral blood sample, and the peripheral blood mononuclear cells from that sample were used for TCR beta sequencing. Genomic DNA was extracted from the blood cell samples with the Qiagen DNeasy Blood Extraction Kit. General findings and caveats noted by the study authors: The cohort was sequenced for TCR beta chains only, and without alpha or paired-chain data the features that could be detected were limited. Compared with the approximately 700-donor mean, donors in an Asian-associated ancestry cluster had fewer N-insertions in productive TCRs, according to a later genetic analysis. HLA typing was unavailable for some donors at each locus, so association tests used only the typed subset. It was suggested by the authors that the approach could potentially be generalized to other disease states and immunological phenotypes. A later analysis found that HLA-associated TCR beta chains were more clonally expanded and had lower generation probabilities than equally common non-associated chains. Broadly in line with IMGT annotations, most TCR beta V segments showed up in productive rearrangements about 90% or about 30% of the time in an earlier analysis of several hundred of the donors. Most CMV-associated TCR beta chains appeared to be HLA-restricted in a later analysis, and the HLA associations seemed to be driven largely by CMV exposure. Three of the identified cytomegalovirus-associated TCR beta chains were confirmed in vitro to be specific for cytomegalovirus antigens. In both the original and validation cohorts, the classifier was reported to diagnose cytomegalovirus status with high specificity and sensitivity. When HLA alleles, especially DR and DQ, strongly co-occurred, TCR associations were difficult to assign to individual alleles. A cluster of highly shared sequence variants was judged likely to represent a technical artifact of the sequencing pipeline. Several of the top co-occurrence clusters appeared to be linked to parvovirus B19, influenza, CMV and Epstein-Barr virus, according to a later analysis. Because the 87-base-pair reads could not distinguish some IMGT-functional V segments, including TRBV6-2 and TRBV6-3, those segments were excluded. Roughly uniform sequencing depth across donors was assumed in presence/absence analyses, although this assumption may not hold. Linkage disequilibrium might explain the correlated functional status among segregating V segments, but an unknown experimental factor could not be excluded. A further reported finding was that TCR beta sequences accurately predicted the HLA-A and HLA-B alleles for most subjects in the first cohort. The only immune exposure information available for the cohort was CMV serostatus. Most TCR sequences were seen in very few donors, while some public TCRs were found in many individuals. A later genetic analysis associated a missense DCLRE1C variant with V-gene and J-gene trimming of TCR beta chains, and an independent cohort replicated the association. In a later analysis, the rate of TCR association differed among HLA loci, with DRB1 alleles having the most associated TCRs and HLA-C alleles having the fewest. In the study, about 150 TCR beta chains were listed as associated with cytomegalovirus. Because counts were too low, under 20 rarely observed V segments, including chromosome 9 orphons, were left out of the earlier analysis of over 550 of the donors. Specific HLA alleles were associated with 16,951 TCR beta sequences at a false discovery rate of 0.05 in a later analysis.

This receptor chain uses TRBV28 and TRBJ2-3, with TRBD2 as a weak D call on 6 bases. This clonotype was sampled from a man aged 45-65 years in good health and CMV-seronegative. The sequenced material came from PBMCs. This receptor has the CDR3 CASSYGGSADTQYF. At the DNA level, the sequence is TGTGCCAGCAGTTACGGGGGTAGCGCAGATACGCAGTATTTT.